Listed here are 30 T cell receptor beta chains from one sample, sequenced in a study of response to subunit inactivated influenza vaccine. TCRdb itself ran the RT-PCR reads through MiXCR, one entry per CDR3 protein. The top ten hold approximately 10% of the sample, which has approximately 700,000 distinct CDR3 sequences, approximately 14% seen once. The sample here was PBMCs from blood, taken roughly 12 days after vaccination. These receptors all stem from a man aged 50 to 60 who received an inactivated influenza vaccine.

This sequence joins TRBV12-3 or TRBV12-4 and TRBJ1-5; 8 bases match TRBD1. Unmatched junction bases numbered 4, after V lost 1 base and J lost 5 bases. CDR3 length: 15 amino acids. CDR3 coding DNA: TGTGCCAGCAGTTTAGGACAGGGGAACGATCAGCCCCAGCATTTT. This sequence encodes CASSLGQGNDQPQHF.

The chain uses TRBV10-3 and TRBJ2-1, with no clear D. The CDR3 totals 15 residues. V was pared by 5 bases and J by 0 bases, with 11 bases between. Germline-derived CDR1 and CDR2 are ENHRY and SYGVKD. The CDR3 is CAISTAVSSYNEQFF. Written as DNA, the CDR3 is TGTGCCATCAGTACGGCGGTTAGCTCCTACAATGAGCAGTTCTTC.

V is TRBV7-8 and J is TRBJ2-3; 7 bases match TRBD2. Germline CDR1 and CDR2: SGHVS and FQNEAQ. This CDR3 contains 15 residues. With 5 bases clipped from V and 2 bases from J, the junction kept 7 bases outside the gene matches. The CDR3 bases are TGTGCCAGCAGCGCTCCGGGACTACTCACAGATACGCAGTATTTT. Its protein product is CASSAPGLLTDTQYF.

V and J are TRBV7-2 and TRBJ1-2, with 10 bases aligning to TRBD1. The CDR3 spans 13 residues. The V gene end was trimmed by 5 bases and the J gene end by 8 bases; junction bases not matched to a gene: 5. Germline lookup yields CDR1 SGHTA and CDR2 FQGNSA. CDR3 in DNA: TGTGCCAGCAGCCCACAGACAGGGGGCGGCTACACCTTC. Protein sequence: CASSPQTGGGYTF.

This clonotype was observed many times. This chain connects TRBV5-1 to TRBJ2-7; 9 nucleotides agree with TRBD1. V trimming: 4 bases; J trimming: 5 bases; junction bases outside the gene matches: 4. The CDR3 is 13 amino acids. CDR1 and CDR2 (germline): SGHRS, YFSETQ. CDR3 DNA: TGCGCCAGCAGCCTCCGGGACAGGGACGAGCAGTACTTC. It codes for CASSLRDRDEQYF. The whole variable domain, remainder taken from reference TRBV5-1 and TRBJ2-7, is KAGVTQTPRYLIKTRGQQVTLSCSPISGHRSVSWYQQTPGQGLQFLFEYFSETQRNKGNFPGRFSGRQFSNSRSEMNVSTLELGDSALYLCASSLRDRDEQYFGPGTRLTVT.

J is TRBJ2-5 and V is TRBV20-1; D remains ambiguous. The CDR3 covers 12 residues. Trimming cost V 8 bases and J 4 bases, with 14 bases left between them. Germline V lookup: CDR1 DFQATT, CDR2 SNEGSKA (reference sequence). CDR3 bases: TGCAGTCCGATCAGCTCAGGAGAGACCCAGTACTTC. Residues: CSPISSGETQYF.

The V and J genes are TRBV4-2 and TRBJ2-1; TRBD1 or TRBD2 may be the D gene (5 bases each). The CDR3 spans 16 residues. Germline V gene sequence: CDR1 LGHNA, CDR2 YNFKEQ. V lost 3 bases and J 5 bases, leaving 17 bases between the germline ends. CDR3 sequence reads: CASSQTGTGGNNEQFF. The CDR3 nucleotides read TGTGCCAGCAGCCAGACCGGGACGGGCGGCAACAATGAGCAGTTCTTC.

This clonotype was recorded at least ten times. The CDR3 DNA follows: TGCAGTGCTAGAAGATCGAGGGGGAGTAGCGGGAGAATCTACGAGCAGTACTTC. It specifies CSARRSRGSSGRIYEQYF. This sequence joins TRBV20-1 and TRBJ2-7, with TRBD2 matching over 9 bases. This CDR3 spans 18 amino acids. With 2 bases clipped from V and 3 bases from J, the junction kept 17 bases outside the gene matches. Germline CDR1 DFQATT, CDR2 SNEGSKA (reference sequence).

The V gene is TRBV20-1, the J gene TRBJ1-5, with D perhaps matching TRBD1 (6 bases). This CDR3 region has 15 residues. Trimming removed 8 bases at V and 6 bases at J, with 23 bases between. Germline V lookup: CDR1 DFQATT, CDR2 SNEGSKA (reference sequence). Written as DNA, the CDR3 is TGCAGTTGCGTCGGACGGAGCCTAGGGGGTCAGCCCCAGCATTTT. Its translation is CSCVGRSLGGQPQHF.

This clonotype was seen more than once but under ten times. The rearrangement uses TRBV20-1 and TRBJ2-5, with 7 bases fitting TRBD1. Germline lookup yields CDR1 DFQATT and CDR2 SNEGSKA (reference sequence). V dropped 5 bases and J dropped 3; count of bases not matched to a gene: 6. This CDR3 is built from 13 residues. The CDR3 DNA reads as TGCAGTGCTTGGGACAGCTCCGAAGAGACCCAGTACTTC. Translating gives CSAWDSSEETQYF.

This clonotype has a handful of counts. The rearrangement joins TRBV6-2 or TRBV6-3 to TRBJ2-2; D gene unclear. V lost 6 bases and J 6 bases, leaving 14 bases between the germline ends. The CDR3 is 14 amino acids. From germline, CDR1 is MNHEY and CDR2 SVGEGT. The CDR3 loop reads CASSYTLVPGELFF. The CDR3 DNA is TGTGCCAGCAGCTACACCCTTGTCCCCGGGGAGCTGTTTTTT.

The chain has TRBV11-2 and TRBJ1-1; the D gene is possibly TRBD1 (6 bases). In germline, CDR1 is SGHAT, CDR2 FQNNGV. The CDR3 contains 13 residues. With 2 bases removed from V and 6 bases from J, the gap between germline ends came to 10 bases. CDR3 protein: CASSLNRVPEAFF. DNA for the CDR3: TGTGCCAGCAGCTTAAACAGGGTTCCTGAAGCTTTCTTT.

Ten or more counts support this clonotype. The chain uses TRBV5-1 and TRBJ2-3; 7 positions agree with TRBD2. The V gene's germline CDR1 is SGHRS and CDR2 YFSETQ. V lost 2 bases to trimming and J lost 4 bases; unmatched junction nucleotides: 7. This CDR3 is 15 amino acids long. CDR3 region: CASSLVAGAPDTQYF. CDR3 in DNA: TGCGCCAGCAGCTTAGTGGCGGGAGCCCCAGATACGCAGTATTTT.

The chain is built from TRBV4-3 and TRBJ1-6; TRBD1 matches 7 bases. With V trimmed by 6 bases and J by 2 bases, 4 bases remained unmatched. The CDR3 is made up of 15 amino acids. CDR1 LGHNA and CDR2 YSLEER come from the germline V gene. The CDR3 nucleotides read TGCGCCAGCAGAGAAGGGACAGCCTATAATTCACCCCTCCACTTT. Amino acids: CASREGTAYNSPLHF.

This clonotype came up a few times. The J gene is TRBJ2-1, the V gene TRBV29-1; weak D call: TRBD1 (6 bases). Trimming pared 3 bases from V and 7 bases from J, leaving 13 bases between. Germline CDR1 and CDR2: SQVTM and ANQGSEA. CDR3 length equals 13 residues. In DNA form, the CDR3 reads TGCAGCGTTGAGGGGGACAAGACGAATGAGCAGTTCTTC. Translated, it gives CSVEGDKTNEQFF.

This clonotype was detected only a few times. This chain connects TRBV7-2 to TRBJ2-1; 9 bases line up with TRBD2. The length of the CDR3 is 15 residues. V lost 5 bases to trimming and J lost 11 bases; unmatched junction nucleotides: 13. In germline, CDR1 is SGHTA, CDR2 FQGNSA. DNA for the CDR3: TGTGCCAGCAGCCCCCCGGCGGGAGGGATCCCCAAGCAGTTCTTC. This translates into CASSPPAGGIPKQFF.

This clonotype was seen a few times. V usage is TRBV12-3 or TRBV12-4 and J usage is TRBJ2-3, with TRBD2 matching over 8 bases. V was pared by 7 bases and J by 1 base, with 4 bases of the junction left unmatched. The CDR3 spans 14 residues. This chain's CDR3 is CASTLGLGTDTQYF. CDR3 DNA sequence: TGTGCCAGCACATTGGGACTAGGCACAGATACGCAGTATTTT.

A few counts support this clonotype. The V and J genes are TRBV2 and TRBJ1-2; no definite D call. Trimming pared 3 bases from V and 4 bases from J, leaving 12 bases between. Per the germline V gene, CDR1 is SNHLY and CDR2 is FYNNEI. The CDR3 is 14 residues long. CDR3 in amino acids: CASSDAGRTYGYTF. CDR3 DNA: TGTGCCAGCAGTGACGCCGGCCGGACCTATGGCTACACCTTC.

This chain uses TRBV2 with TRBJ1-2; D is unresolved. CDR1 is SNHLY, CDR2 FYNNEI, per germline. With 6 bases removed from V and 8 bases from J, the gap between germline ends came to 7 bases. The CDR3 is 10 amino acids. CDR3 region: CASREGGYTF. DNA of the CDR3: TGTGCCAGCAGGGAGGGAGGCTACACCTTC.

The CDR3: CASSPRQGTTGELFF. CDR3 coding DNA: TGTGCCAGCAGTCCCCGACAGGGTACCACCGGGGAGCTGTTTTTT. The V gene is TRBV12-3 or TRBV12-4, the J gene TRBJ2-2, with 7 positions matching TRBD1. Trimming cost V 5 bases and J 4 bases; bases outside gene matches: 7. The CDR3 has 15 amino acids.

CDR3 sequence (DNA): TGCAGTGCTAAGGACCATGAGCAGTTCTTC. Residues: CSAKDHEQFF. The gene calls are TRBV20-1 and TRBJ2-1; D remains unclear. Germline V gene lookup returns CDR1 DFQATT and CDR2 SNEGSKA (reference sequence). The V gene lost 4 bases and the J gene lost 8 bases, with 6 bases spanning the gap. The CDR3 covers 10 residues.

This chain uses TRBV29-1 with TRBJ1-1; TRBD1 agrees at 8 bases. The CDR3 consists of 13 residues. Germline V gene data show CDR1 as SQVTM and CDR2 as ANQGSEA. The V and J ends lost 6 bases and 5 bases, in that order; junction bases with no gene match: 8. The DNA of the CDR3 is TGCAGCGTCTTCAGGGGGCTTGGGACTGAAGCTTTCTTT. Its protein product is CSVFRGLGTEAFF.

This clonotype came up many times. The CDR3 coding sequence is TGTGCCAGCAGTTTAGTGCCGGGATTTTATGGCTACACCTTC. Protein sequence: CASSLVPGFYGYTF. The V call is TRBV12-3 or TRBV12-4, the J call TRBJ1-2, with no clear D. The CDR3 sequence is 14 residues long. V lost 1 base to trimming and J lost 5 bases, with 11 bases between them.

The CDR3 is CSVYEHGPYEQYF. The DNA for the CDR3 is TGCAGCGTTTACGAGCACGGACCCTACGAGCAGTACTTC. J is TRBJ2-7 and V is TRBV29-1; D is ambiguous. Trimming cost V 5 bases and J 2 bases, with 13 bases left between them. The CDR3 covers 13 residues. Per the germline V gene, CDR1 is SQVTM and CDR2 is ANQGSEA.

This sequence joins TRBV10-3 and TRBJ2-3, with a possible D match to TRBD2 (5 bases). Trimming left V 0 bases short and J 3 bases short, with 7 bases between. The CDR3 length is 14 residues. Germline CDR1 is ENHRY and CDR2 is SYGVKD. CDR3 region: CAISESEGTDTQYF. The CDR3, as DNA: TGTGCCATCAGTGAGTCTGAGGGTACAGATACGCAGTATTTT.

This clonotype was recorded many times. This chain connects TRBV4-3 to TRBJ1-2; maybe TRBD1 (6 bases). This CDR3 spans 15 amino acids. Deletions cut 4 bases from V and 0 bases from J, with 12 bases between. Germline V gene data show CDR1 as LGHNA and CDR2 as YSLEER. CDR3 in DNA: TGCGCCAGCAGCCTCCAAAGGGGGGCTAACTATGGCTACACCTTC. Its translation is CASSLQRGANYGYTF.

CDR3 nucleotide sequence: TGTGCCAGCAGCTCCCAGCGAAGCTCCTACAATGAGCAGTTCTTC. As protein: CASSSQRSSYNEQFF. The chain carries TRBV7-2 and TRBJ2-1; D uncertain. The CDR3 is 15 amino acids. Trimming took 4 bases from V and 0 from J, leaving 10 bases between them. Germline V gene lookup returns CDR1 SGHTA and CDR2 FQGNSA.

This clonotype has just a few counts. V usage is TRBV3-1 and J usage is TRBJ1-5; unclear D gene. Trimming removed 4 bases at V and 5 bases at J, with 12 bases between. The CDR3 sequence is 14 residues long. CDR1 and CDR2 from the germline V gene are LGHDT and YNNKEL (reference sequence). CDR3 residues: CASSPVGVHQPQHF. CDR3 in DNA: TGTGCCAGCAGCCCGGTTGGGGTACATCAGCCCCAGCATTTT.

The DNA for the CDR3 is TGTGCCAGCAGCGGACAAGGGACAGAGGACCAGTACTTC. Protein sequence: CASSGQGTEDQYF. This chain uses TRBV7-9 with TRBJ2-5; TRBD1 matches 7 bases. Germline V gene data show CDR1 as SEHNR and CDR2 as FQNEAQ (reference sequence). The junction had 10 bases not matched to a gene; V was cut back by 5 bases and J by 10 bases. The CDR3 consists of 13 residues.

This clonotype was detected a few times. The rearrangement links TRBV5-1 to TRBJ2-3, with D possibly being TRBD1 (5 bases). The V gene lost 1 base and the J gene lost 1 base, with 13 bases spanning the gap. This CDR3 has 16 amino acids. Per the germline V gene, CDR1 is SGHRS and CDR2 is YFSETQ. CDR3 nucleotides: TGCGCCAGCAGCTTGTCCCCGGGCAGGGGCACAGATACGCAGTATTTT. Amino acid sequence: CASSLSPGRGTDTQYF.